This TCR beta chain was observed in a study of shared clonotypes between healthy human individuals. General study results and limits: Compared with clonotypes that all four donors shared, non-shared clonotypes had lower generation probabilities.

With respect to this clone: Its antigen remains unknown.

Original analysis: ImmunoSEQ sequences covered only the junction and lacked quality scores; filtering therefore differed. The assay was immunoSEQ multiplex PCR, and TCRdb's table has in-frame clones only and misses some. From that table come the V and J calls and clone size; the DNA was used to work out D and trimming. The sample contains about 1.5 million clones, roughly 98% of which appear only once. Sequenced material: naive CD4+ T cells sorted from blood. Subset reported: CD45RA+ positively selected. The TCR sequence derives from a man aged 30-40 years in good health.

CDR3 protein: CASSPRVEGFRYGYTF. The CDR3 DNA sequence: TGTGCCAGCAGCCCTCGAGTGGAGGGGTTTAGGTATGGCTACACCTTC. J is TRBJ1-2 and V is TRBV9, with D tentatively TRBD1 (5 bases). V lost 4 bases to trimming and J lost 5 bases, with 21 bases between them. CDR1 is SGDLS, CDR2 YYNGEE, per germline. This CDR3 is built from 16 residues.